This record covers a single T cell receptor beta chain. This clonotype was seen at least ten times. Its specific antigen is unknown. One base away there is no much larger clone; base qualities are not given. The record originates from a study of post-analysis software for immune sequencing data (dated by TCRdb to between 2015 and 2016). At the level of the whole study: The recorded disease courses included relapsing-remitting, secondary progressive and progressive-relapsing multiple sclerosis, and some patients had no subtype annotation. Patient repertoires were compared against some twelve previously published healthy control repertoires from donors aged roughly 6 to 28 years. A subset of samples was prepared in parallel using single-end sample barcoding, then pooled and co-amplified after Illumina adapter ligation.

Library construction relied on PCR. These reads were obtained on an Illumina HiSeq 2500. To reduce PCR and sequencing biases, unique molecular identifiers were incorporated into the TCR beta cDNA libraries. About 500,000 cDNA molecules were obtained for every 1 to 10 million input T cells, so each molecule roughly corresponded to one T cell. The same protocol used for the earlier healthy control dataset was applied to prepare and sequence the patient libraries. Samples belonging to the same batch were prepared together, multiplexed and sequenced on a shared HiSeq lane. Concerning the study's data processing: Raw barcoded reads were processed with MIGEC, and single-read molecular identifier groups were discarded before consensus assembly and CDR3 extraction. Clonotype tables were post-analysed with VDJtools, normalizing diversity by down-sampling all datasets to the smallest sample size. Repertoire overlap clustering matched CDR3 amino acid but not nucleotide sequences to correct batch-related cross-sample contamination. The public reads were reanalyzed by TCRdb: fastp trimming at Q25, MiXCR alignment, in-frame beta chains only. CDR3 protein duplicates are merged, each entry listing the most common genes and DNA. These V and J calls rely on TCRdb rather than the paper's analysis. Recorded for this sample are over 700,000 distinct CDR3 sequences; roughly 30% of them occurred a single time. Together, the top ten hold more than 0.45% of the sample.

In the germline V gene, CDR1 corresponds to MNHEY and CDR2 to SVGAGI. Trimming costs V 0 bases and J 5 bases, and their ends lie 11 bases apart. CDR3 length: 15 amino acids, cysteine to phenylalanine. Kept here is only the CDR3 DNA, which spans 45 bases and is read in frame from base 1. To demonstrate the VDJtools post-analysis software, the study profiled TCR beta repertoires from the peripheral blood of about a dozen young patients with multiple sclerosis. Multiple sclerosis patients were children and adolescents aged 6 to 15 years. On the study overall, not on this receptor specifically: The multiple sclerosis patient group was slightly younger than the control group. Multiple sclerosis patients had significantly lower normalized Chao1 diversity than controls, a result that suggests substantial peripheral T-cell clonal expansion. Roughly 5 TRBV segments, including TRBV5-6, TRBV5-1 and TRBV20-1, were significantly more frequent in patients than controls. When samples were clustered directly using the F measure, samples prepared in the same batch co-clustered strongly, which prompted a batch-effect correction.

What was sequenced was blood. The clonotype originates from a girl under 18 with multiple sclerosis. Here the chain combines TRBV6-5 and TRBJ2-1; the D region possibly corresponds to TRBD1 (6 bases align). The nucleotides are TGTGCCAGCAGTTACTCGAGGACAGCTAACAATGAGCAGTTCTTC. Its translation reads: CASSYSRTANNEQFF.